The clone carrying this TCR beta chain appeared a few times. What it binds is not known. The CDR3 extends over 11 amino acids. Deletions cut 5 bases from V and 7 bases from J, with 8 bases between. The germline gives CDR1 PRHDT, CDR2 FYEKMQ (reference sequence). The data stem from a study of cytomegalovirus exposure and HLA in healthy donors. The PCR ran on 60 Vbeta and 13 Jbeta primers. The data were produced by immunoSEQ multiplex PCR, yet TCRdb's version contains in-frame clones alone and is incomplete. The table shows about 160,000 clones, with approximately 80% occurring only once. Overall study findings and caveats: Earlier analysis found most TCR beta V segments productive about 87% or about 30% of the time.

This sequence was found in a man in his fifties in good health and CMV-seropositive. V usage is TRBV13 and J usage is TRBJ2-5, with unresolved D. Sample: PBMCs. Written as DNA, the CDR3 is TGTGCCAGCAGCCGTCGAGCGACCCAGTACTTC. The encoded protein is CASSRRATQYF.